The next 28 T cell receptor beta chains were all read from a single sample in a study of cytomegalovirus exposure and HLA in healthy donors. Primers: 60 Vbeta forward and 13 Jbeta reverse. TCRdb's table, derived via immunoSEQ multiplex PCR, lists solely in-frame clones and lacks some. The sample has roughly 150,000 clones; 80% are singletons. Sequenced: PBMCs. The receptors come from a man aged 25-45 years in good health and CMV-seronegative.

The chain recombines TRBV6-5 with TRBJ1-2; D is perhaps TRBD1 (5 bases). Germline-derived CDR1 and CDR2 are MNHEY and SVGAGI. V was cut by 2 bases and J by 7 bases, with 20 bases left in between. The CDR3 contains 16 residues. The CDR3 DNA sequence: TGTGCCAGCAGTTACGGTGGCGGACAATTGGCCTCTGGCTACACCTTC. Translating gives CASSYGGGQLASGYTF.

V is TRBV29-1 and J is TRBJ2-7; D call uncertain. The V gene's germline CDR1 is SQVTM and CDR2 ANQGSEA. The CDR3 consists of 12 residues. Trimming removed 8 bases from V and 2 bases from J, with 13 bases in between. This CDR3 reads CSFFDSTYEQYF. CDR3 bases: TGCAGCTTCTTCGACTCTACCTACGAGCAGTACTTC.

This chain connects TRBV5-4 to TRBJ1-1, with D uncertain. The CDR3 sequence is 14 residues long. Per the germline V gene, CDR1 is SGHNT and CDR2 is YYREEE (reference sequence). V was clipped by 0 bases and J by 2 bases, with 8 bases between them. The CDR3 sequence: CASSLDKRNTEAFF. The CDR3 nucleotides read TGTGCCAGCAGCTTGGACAAAAGAAACACTGAAGCTTTCTTT.

This clone was seen once. The chain has TRBV28 and TRBJ1-4; TRBD1 might be the D (6 bases). Between the trimmed V and J ends, which lost 6 bases and 7 bases, there was a span of 15 bases. The CDR3 has 14 residues. The germline V gene has CDR1 MDHEN and CDR2 SYDVKM. This chain's CDR3 is CASSLRGIVEKLFF. The CDR3 DNA reads TGTGCCAGCAGCCTCAGGGGAATCGTTGAAAAACTGTTTTTT.

V and J are TRBV6-5 and TRBJ1-3; maybe TRBD1 (5 bases). The germline V gene has CDR1 MNHEY and CDR2 SVGAGI. The CDR3 is 14 residues long. Deletions cut 7 bases from V and 2 bases from J, with 12 bases between. The CDR3 sequence is CASTAGGTGNTIYF. The CDR3 DNA reads as TGTGCCAGCACTGCGGGGGGTACTGGAAACACCATATATTTT.

CDR3: CASSVAQANTGELFF. The CDR3 region has the DNA TGTGCCAGCAGCGTAGCTCAGGCGAACACCGGGGAGCTGTTTTTT. The genes are TRBV9 and TRBJ2-2, with D hard to call. Germline V lookup: CDR1 SGDLS, CDR2 YYNGEE. V lost 0 bases and J 0 bases, leaving 6 bases between the germline ends. The CDR3 is 15 residues long.

The V gene is TRBV18, the J gene TRBJ2-5; D might be TRBD2 (6 bases). CDR1 is KGHSH and CDR2 is LQKENI in the germline V gene. The CDR3 is 13 amino acids. Trimming took 8 bases from V and 5 from J, leaving 15 bases between them. The CDR3 loop is CASTSGSGETQYF. As DNA, the CDR3 is TGTGCCAGCACAAGCGGGTCCGGGGAGACCCAGTACTTC. Looking up the rest from reference TRBV18 and TRBJ2-5 gives the full variable domain: NAGVMQNPRHLVRRRGQEARLRCSPMKGHSHVYWYRQLPEEGLKFMVYLQKENIIDESGMPKERFSAEFPKEGPSILRIQQVVRGDSAAYFCASTSGSGETQYFGPGTRLLVL.

The chain employs TRBV28 and TRBJ2-7, with D possibly TRBD1 on 6 matching bases. Germline V gives CDR1 MDHEN, CDR2 SYDVKM. Trimming removed 5 bases from V and 2 bases from J, with 10 bases in between. The CDR3 runs 13 residues. CDR3 sequence: CASSHRVTYEQYF. The CDR3 nucleotides are TGTGCCAGCAGTCACAGGGTCACCTACGAGCAGTACTTC. Supplemented by reference TRBV28 and TRBJ2-7, the full variable domain reads DVKVTQSSRYLVKRTGEKVFLECVQDMDHENMFWYRQDPGLGLRLIYFSYDVKMKEKGDIPEGYSVSREKKERFSLILESASTNQTSMYLCASSHRVTYEQYFGPGTRLTVT.

The V gene is TRBV27, the J gene TRBJ2-7, with TRBD1 identical over 8 bases. There are 13 residues in the CDR3. Trimming at V came to 5 bases and at J to 9 bases, leaving 9 bases not matched to a gene. Germline CDR1 reads MNHEY; CDR2 reads SMNVEV (reference sequence). CDR3: CASSAGQGSWQYF. In DNA, the CDR3 is TGTGCCAGCAGTGCCGGACAGGGTTCTTGGCAGTACTTC.

This chain links TRBV27 with TRBJ1-1, with 9 bases lining up with TRBD1. Germline CDR1 and CDR2: MNHEY and SMNVEV (reference sequence). The length of the CDR3 is 17 residues. V was pared by 3 bases and J by 3 bases, with 11 bases of the junction left unmatched. The CDR3 DNA is TGTGCCAGCAGTTTGTTAGGACAGGGGCCAAGAGACACTGAAGCTTTCTTT. Residues: CASSLLGQGPRDTEAFF.

V gene TRBV4-2 combines with J gene TRBJ1-4; TRBD1 aligns across 9 bases. The CDR3 runs to 14 residues. V lost 5 bases, J lost 5 bases, and 3 bases stayed unmatched. The germline V gene has CDR1 LGHNA and CDR2 YNFKEQ. The CDR3 DNA is TGTGCCAGCAGCGACAGGGGGGAAAATGAAAAACTGTTTTTT. It is translated as CASSDRGENEKLFF.

This clone was counted between two and nine times. V is TRBV5-1 and J is TRBJ1-2, with a possible D match to TRBD1 (5 bases). The CDR3 covers 15 residues. CDR1 SGHRS and CDR2 YFSETQ come from the germline V gene. V was pared by 3 bases and J by 4 bases, with 16 bases between. CDR3 sequence reads: CASSSAGAVTYGYTF. The CDR3, as DNA: TGCGCCAGCAGCTCCGCTGGGGCAGTTACCTATGGCTACACCTTC.

V and J are TRBV4-1 and TRBJ2-2; 11 nucleotides align to TRBD1. The CDR3 sequence is 21 residues long. Looked up from germline, CDR1 is MGHRA and CDR2 is YSYEKL. With V trimmed by 0 bases and J by 3 bases, 15 bases remained unmatched. The CDR3 region is CASSQDSYGTGGFWHTGELFF. For the CDR3, the DNA is TGCGCCAGCAGCCAAGATAGTTACGGGACAGGGGGATTTTGGCACACCGGGGAGCTGTTTTTT.

The chain has TRBV19 and TRBJ2-7, with TRBD1 identical over 7 bases. J lost 3 bases, V lost 0 bases, and 5 bases had no gene match. The CDR3 contains 15 residues. CDR1 and CDR2 (germline): LNHDA, SQIVND (reference sequence). CDR3 sequence (DNA): TGTGCCAGTAGTATAGATCAGCGGACAGGCTACGAGCAGTACTTC. Amino acid sequence: CASSIDQRTGYEQYF.

Notes on this clone: The junction shows a germline mismatch at one end, possibly a read error. The gene calls are TRBV7-9 and TRBJ2-3, with a tentative D call TRBD2 (5 bases). The CDR3 runs to 14 residues. The germline V gene has CDR1 SEHNR and CDR2 FQNEAQ (reference sequence). CDR3 nucleotide sequence: TGTTCCAGCAGCTGGTCGGGAAGCACAGATACGCAGTATTTT. Residues: CSSSWSGSTDTQYF.

The CDR3 DNA reads TGTGCCAGTAGTATGGGTGATAGGGGCTACAATGAGCAGTTCTTC. Its translation is CASSMGDRGYNEQFF. The genes are TRBV19 and TRBJ2-1; tentatively, D is TRBD1 (5 bases). The CDR3 consists of 15 residues. Deletions cut 3 bases from V and 3 bases from J, with 12 bases between. Germline V gene lookup returns CDR1 LNHDA and CDR2 SQIVND (reference sequence).

V usage is TRBV6-5 and J usage is TRBJ2-7; the match to TRBD1 covers 7 bases. V shed 5 bases and J 2 bases; nucleotides not matched to a gene: 3. Germline CDR1 is MNHEY and CDR2 is SVGAGI. This CDR3 spans 13 amino acids. The CDR3: CASSLGTAYEQYF. The CDR3 bases are TGTGCCAGCAGTCTTGGGACAGCCTACGAGCAGTACTTC.

V usage is TRBV7-5 and J usage is TRBJ2-1; the table names TRBD2, a call not compared with the DNA. TRBV7-5 is a pseudogene locus. This CDR3 region has 16 residues. As DNA, the CDR3 is TGTGCCGCCACTCAACCGGGACTAGCGGGAGTGCATGAGCAGTTCTTC. Residues: CAATQPGLAGVHEQFF.

The chain is built from TRBV28 and TRBJ1-4, with TRBD1 matching over 11 bases. This CDR3 contains 18 residues. In germline, CDR1 is MDHEN, CDR2 SYDVKM. The V segment lost 1 base and the J segment 7 bases; nucleotides outside the gene matches: 11. CDR3 in DNA: TGTGCCAGCAGTTTATTCAGGGGGAGGACAGGGGGCCGTGAAAAACTGTTTTTT. This sequence encodes CASSLFRGRTGGREKLFF. Full variable domain (missing parts from reference TRBV28 and TRBJ1-4): DVKVTQSSRYLVKRTGEKVFLECVQDMDHENMFWYRQDPGLGLRLIYFSYDVKMKEKGDIPEGYSVSREKKERFSLILESASTNQTSMYLCASSLFRGRTGGREKLFFGSGTQLSVL.

The chain links TRBV28 to TRBJ1-5; tentative D call: TRBD1 (6 bases). This CDR3 region has 14 residues. V gave up 7 bases and J gave up 8 bases, with 18 bases separating them. Germline V gene sequence: CDR1 MDHEN, CDR2 SYDVKM. In nucleotides, the CDR3 is TGTGCCAGCATACAAGGGGGGGGCCAGGAGCCCCAGCATTTT. Protein product: CASIQGGGQEPQHF.

This rearrangement joins TRBV2 to TRBJ1-2; D gene ambiguous. V dropped 6 bases and J dropped 5 bases, with 7 bases sitting between them. Germline lookup yields CDR1 SNHLY and CDR2 FYNNEI. The CDR3 covers 11 residues. CDR3 sequence (DNA): TGTGCCAGCAGCGAGTGGTATGGCTACACCTTC. It yields the protein CASSEWYGYTF.

In its sample, this clone ranks as medium-sized (0.01 to 0.1%). This rearrangement joins TRBV5-1 to TRBJ2-7, with TRBD1 as a possible D gene (6 bases). CDR1 and CDR2 (germline): SGHRS, YFSETQ. The CDR3 has 17 amino acids. V shed 1 base and J shed 1 base, with 18 bases lying between them. CDR3: CASSLIGTTTLSYEQYF. In DNA form, the CDR3 reads TGCGCCAGCAGCTTGATTGGGACAACAACCCTATCCTACGAGCAGTACTTC.

The rearrangement links TRBV7-2 to TRBJ2-7, with unresolved D. V was shortened by 4 bases and J by 7 bases, with 20 bases between the two germline ends. The germline gives CDR1 SGHTA, CDR2 FQGNSA. The CDR3 is made up of 15 amino acids. The CDR3 sequence is CASSSMSLRHGEQYF. The CDR3 DNA follows: TGTGCCAGCAGCTCGATGTCGCTGCGCCACGGTGAGCAGTACTTC.

The rearrangement joins TRBV5-4 to TRBJ2-6; TRBD1 agrees at 8 bases. From germline, CDR1 is SGHNT and CDR2 YYREEE (reference sequence). V trimming: 5 bases; J trimming: 0 bases; junction bases outside the gene matches: 4. This CDR3 contains 16 residues. CDR3 amino acids: CASSSGGFSGANVLTF. CDR3 DNA: TGTGCCAGCAGTTCAGGGGGCTTCTCTGGGGCCAACGTCCTGACTTTC.

The chain links TRBV7-2 to TRBJ1-3; D may be TRBD1 (6 bases). There are 16 residues in the CDR3. Germline V gene sequence: CDR1 SGHTA, CDR2 FQGNSA. V lost 0 bases and J lost 0, with 9 bases in between. DNA of the CDR3: TGTGCCAGCAGCTTAGCAGGGGGACACTCTGGAAACACCATATATTTT. Translated, it gives CASSLAGGHSGNTIYF.

This clone occurred a few times. V is TRBV5-4 and J is TRBJ1-1, with D unclear. CDR1 is SGHNT, CDR2 YYREEE, per germline (reference sequence). CDR3 length equals 14 residues. With 3 bases removed from V and 6 bases from J, the gap between germline ends came to 15 bases. The CDR3 nucleotides are TGTGCCAGCAGCTACACGACGGTCGGGGCTGAAGCTTTCTTT. This sequence encodes CASSYTTVGAEAFF.

The J gene is TRBJ2-3, the V gene TRBV6-6; TRBD2 might be the D (5 bases). Per the germline V gene, CDR1 is MNHNY and CDR2 is SVGAGI (reference sequence). The length of the CDR3 is 15 residues. V was shortened by 2 bases and J by 3 bases, with 12 bases between the two germline ends. The CDR3 protein is CASSYRRRGTDTQYF. The CDR3 bases are TGTGCCAGCAGTTACCGGCGGAGAGGGACAGATACGCAGTATTTT.

Regarding this clone: A read error may produce the germline difference seen at one junction end. The chain uses TRBV11-2 and TRBJ2-7; possible D gene TRBD2, 5 bases. Germline V gene data show CDR1 as SGHAT and CDR2 as FQNNGV. The CDR3 extends over 13 amino acids. The CDR3 here is CASSLASRYEQCF. The CDR3 DNA follows: TGTGCCAGCAGCTTGGCTAGCAGGTACGAGCAGTGCTTC.